The sequence of this T cell receptor beta chain was determined in a study of identical twins. Findings and limits, study-wide: Invariant MAIT and iNKT cells could partly confound zero-insertion analyses. Conclusions rested on cross-sectional statistics rather than following the same donors. High-abundance cord blood beta clonotypes had fewer insertions; memory repertoires showed none.

V gave up 6 bases and J gave up 4 bases, with 18 bases separating them. Looked up from germline, CDR1 is DFQATT and CDR2 is SNEGSKA (reference sequence). The CDR3 extends over 14 amino acids. About this clonotype: Its antigen is currently unknown.

A universal primer site came from template switching; cDNA carried unique molecular identifiers. Each CDR3 protein gets one entry after TCRdb re-called the 5' RACE reads with MiXCR. The sample includes roughly 1.6 million distinct CDR3 sequences, around a third of them seen just once. The specimen sequenced was cord blood. The chain recombines TRBV20-1 with TRBJ1-2; D uncertain. The clonotype comes from a newborn girl in good health. The CDR3, as DNA: TGCAGTGCCCCCACCGGGAGTATCGGCTATGGCTACACCTTC. The encoded protein is CSAPTGSIGYGYTF.